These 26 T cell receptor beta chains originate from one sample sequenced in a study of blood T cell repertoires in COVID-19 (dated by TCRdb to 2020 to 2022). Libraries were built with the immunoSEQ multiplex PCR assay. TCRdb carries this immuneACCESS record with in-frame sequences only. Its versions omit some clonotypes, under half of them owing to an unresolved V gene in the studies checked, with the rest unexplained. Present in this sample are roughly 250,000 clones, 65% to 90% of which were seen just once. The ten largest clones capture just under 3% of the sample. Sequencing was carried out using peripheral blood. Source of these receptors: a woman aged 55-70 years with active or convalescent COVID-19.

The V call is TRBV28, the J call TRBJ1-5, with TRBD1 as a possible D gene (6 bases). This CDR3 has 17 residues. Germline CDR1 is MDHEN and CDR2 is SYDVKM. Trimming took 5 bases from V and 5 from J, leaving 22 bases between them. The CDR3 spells CASSPTRGGGNDQPQHF. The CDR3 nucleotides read TGTGCCAGCAGTCCAACCAGGGGAGGGGGGAATGATCAGCCCCAGCATTTT.

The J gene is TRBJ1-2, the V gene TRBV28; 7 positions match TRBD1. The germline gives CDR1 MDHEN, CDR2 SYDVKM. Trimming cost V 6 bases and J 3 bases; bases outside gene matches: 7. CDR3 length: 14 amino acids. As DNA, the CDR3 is TGTGCCAGCAGCCTAGGGACAGACTACTATGGCTACACCTTC. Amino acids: CASSLGTDYYGYTF.

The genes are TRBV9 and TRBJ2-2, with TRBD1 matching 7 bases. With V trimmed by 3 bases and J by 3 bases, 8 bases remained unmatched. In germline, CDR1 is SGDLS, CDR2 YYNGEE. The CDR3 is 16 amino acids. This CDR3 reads CASSGRQGKDTGELFF. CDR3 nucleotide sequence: TGTGCCAGCAGCGGAAGACAGGGAAAAGACACCGGGGAGCTGTTTTTT.

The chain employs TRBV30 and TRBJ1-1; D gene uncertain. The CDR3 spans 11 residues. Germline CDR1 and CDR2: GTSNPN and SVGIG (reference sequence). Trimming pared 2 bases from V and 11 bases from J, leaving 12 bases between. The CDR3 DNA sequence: TGTGCCTGGAGTAGCGGTAGCACGGCTTTCTTT. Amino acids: CAWSSGSTAFF.

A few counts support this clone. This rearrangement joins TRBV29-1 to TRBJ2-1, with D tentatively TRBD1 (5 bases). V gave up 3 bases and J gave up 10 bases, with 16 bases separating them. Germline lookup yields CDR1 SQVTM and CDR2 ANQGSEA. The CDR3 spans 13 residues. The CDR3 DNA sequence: TGCAGCGTTGACCAATCAAGGGGCAGCGAGCAGTTCTTC. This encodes CSVDQSRGSEQFF.

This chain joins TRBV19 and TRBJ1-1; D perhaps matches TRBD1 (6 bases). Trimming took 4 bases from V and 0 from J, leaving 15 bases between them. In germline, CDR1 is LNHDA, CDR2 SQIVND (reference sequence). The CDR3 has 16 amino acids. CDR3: CASSTRQVKMNTEAFF. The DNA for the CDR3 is TGTGCCAGTAGTACCCGACAGGTCAAAATGAACACTGAAGCTTTCTTT.

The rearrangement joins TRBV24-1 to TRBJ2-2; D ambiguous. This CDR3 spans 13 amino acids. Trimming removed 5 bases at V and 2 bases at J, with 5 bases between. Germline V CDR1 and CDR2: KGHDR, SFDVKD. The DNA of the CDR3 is TGTGCCACCAGTGGCGGTAACACCGGGGAGCTGTTTTTT. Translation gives CATSGGNTGELFF.

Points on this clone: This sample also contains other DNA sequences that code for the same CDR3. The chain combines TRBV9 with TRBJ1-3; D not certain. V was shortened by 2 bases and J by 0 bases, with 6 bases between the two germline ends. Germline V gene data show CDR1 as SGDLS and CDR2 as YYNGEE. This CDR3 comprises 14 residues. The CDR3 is CASSVSVSGNTIYF. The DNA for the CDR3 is TGTGCCAGCAGCGTCTCGGTCTCTGGAAACACCATATATTTT.

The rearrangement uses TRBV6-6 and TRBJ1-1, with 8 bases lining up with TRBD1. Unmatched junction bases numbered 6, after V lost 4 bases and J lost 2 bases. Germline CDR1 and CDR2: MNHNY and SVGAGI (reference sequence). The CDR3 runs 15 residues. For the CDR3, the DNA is TGTGCCAGCAGTTCCTCGGACAGGGATAACACTGAAGCTTTCTTT. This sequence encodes CASSSSDRDNTEAFF.

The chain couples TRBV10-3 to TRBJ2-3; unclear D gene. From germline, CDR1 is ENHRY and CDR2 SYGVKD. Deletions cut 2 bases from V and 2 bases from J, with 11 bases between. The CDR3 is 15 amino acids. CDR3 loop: CAISERELITDTQYF. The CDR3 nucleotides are TGTGCCATCAGTGAGAGAGAGTTAATCACAGATACGCAGTATTTT.

CDR3 nucleotide sequence: TGTGCCAGCAGCTTACTAGTCACGAGACGGACTGGAAACACCATATATTTT. Its protein product is CASSLLVTRRTGNTIYF. The genes are TRBV7-9 and TRBJ1-3, with D hard to call. The CDR3 contains 17 residues. Germline CDR1 SEHNR, CDR2 FQNEAQ (reference sequence). The V end lost 2 bases, the J end lost 2 bases, and 16 bases lay between the germline ends.

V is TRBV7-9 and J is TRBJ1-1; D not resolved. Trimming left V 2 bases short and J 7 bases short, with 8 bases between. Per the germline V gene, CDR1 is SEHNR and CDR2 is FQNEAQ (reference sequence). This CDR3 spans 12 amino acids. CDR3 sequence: CASSLTGGEAFF. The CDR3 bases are TGTGCCAGCAGCTTAACGGGAGGTGAAGCTTTCTTT.

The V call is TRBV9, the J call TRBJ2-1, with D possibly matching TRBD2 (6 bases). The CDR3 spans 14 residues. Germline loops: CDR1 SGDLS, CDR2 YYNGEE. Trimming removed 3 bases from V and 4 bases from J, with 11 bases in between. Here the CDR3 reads CASSARGPYNEQFF. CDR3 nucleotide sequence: TGTGCCAGCAGCGCGCGGGGCCCTTACAATGAGCAGTTCTTC.

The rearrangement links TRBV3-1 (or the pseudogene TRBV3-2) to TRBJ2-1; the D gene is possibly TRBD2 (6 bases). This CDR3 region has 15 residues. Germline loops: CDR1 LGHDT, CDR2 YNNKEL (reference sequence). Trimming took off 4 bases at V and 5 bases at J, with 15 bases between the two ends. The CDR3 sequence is CASSLSRGRHNEQFF. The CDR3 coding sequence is TGTGCCAGCAGCCTTTCGCGGGGCAGGCACAATGAGCAGTTCTTC.

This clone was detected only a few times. The CDR3, as DNA: TGCGCCAGCAGCCAAGGGGCTTATGGCTACACCTTC. Translating gives CASSQGAYGYTF. The V call is TRBV4-1, the J call TRBJ1-2; D gene unclear. Trimming left V 1 base short and J 5 bases short, with 5 bases between. This CDR3 region has 12 residues. Germline CDR1 MGHRA, CDR2 YSYEKL.

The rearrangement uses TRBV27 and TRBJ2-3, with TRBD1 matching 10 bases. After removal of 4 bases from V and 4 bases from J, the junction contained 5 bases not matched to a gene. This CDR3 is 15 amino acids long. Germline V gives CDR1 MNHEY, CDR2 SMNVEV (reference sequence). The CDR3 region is CASSSRTGGADTQYF. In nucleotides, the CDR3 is TGTGCCAGCAGTTCACGGACAGGGGGTGCAGATACGCAGTATTTT.

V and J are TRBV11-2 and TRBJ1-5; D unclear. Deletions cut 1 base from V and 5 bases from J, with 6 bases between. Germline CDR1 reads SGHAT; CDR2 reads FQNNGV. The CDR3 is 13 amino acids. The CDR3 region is CASSLGGHQPQHF. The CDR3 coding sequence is TGTGCCAGCAGCTTAGGAGGGCATCAGCCCCAGCATTTT.

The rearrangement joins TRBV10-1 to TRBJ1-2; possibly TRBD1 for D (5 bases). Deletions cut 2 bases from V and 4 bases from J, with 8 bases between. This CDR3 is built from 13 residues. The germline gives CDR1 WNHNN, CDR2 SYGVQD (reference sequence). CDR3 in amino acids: CASSEDRVYGYTF. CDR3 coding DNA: TGCGCCAGCAGTGAGGACAGAGTCTATGGCTACACCTTC.

The CDR3 protein is CASSLSGASTDTQYF. CDR3 DNA sequence: TGTGCCAGCAGCCTTAGCGGGGCTAGCACAGATACGCAGTATTTT. J is TRBJ2-3 and V is TRBV3-1 (or the pseudogene TRBV3-2), with 8 positions matching TRBD2. Germline CDR1 reads LGHDT; CDR2 reads YNNKEL (reference sequence). J was trimmed by 0 bases and V by 4 bases; bases with no gene match: 3. The CDR3 is 15 amino acids.

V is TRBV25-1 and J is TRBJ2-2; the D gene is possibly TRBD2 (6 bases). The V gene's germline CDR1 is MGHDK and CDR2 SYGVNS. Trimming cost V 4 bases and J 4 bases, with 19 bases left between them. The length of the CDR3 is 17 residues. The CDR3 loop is CASSVIARGSATGELFF. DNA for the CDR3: TGTGCCAGCAGTGTCATTGCCCGGGGGAGCGCCACCGGGGAGCTGTTTTTT.

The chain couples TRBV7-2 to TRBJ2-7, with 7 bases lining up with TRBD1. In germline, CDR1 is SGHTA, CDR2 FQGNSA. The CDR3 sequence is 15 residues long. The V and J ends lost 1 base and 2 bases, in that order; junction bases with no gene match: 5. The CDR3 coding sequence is TGTGCCAGCAGCTTAGTAGGGGGCATAACCTACGAGCAGTACTTC. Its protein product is CASSLVGGITYEQYF.

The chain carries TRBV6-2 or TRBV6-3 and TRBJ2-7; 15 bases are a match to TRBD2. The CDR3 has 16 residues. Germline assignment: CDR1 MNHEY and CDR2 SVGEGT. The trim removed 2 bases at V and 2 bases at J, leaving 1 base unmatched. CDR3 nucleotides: TGTGCCAGCAGTTACGGACTAGCGGGGGGGACCTACGAGCAGTACTTC. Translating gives CASSYGLAGGTYEQYF.

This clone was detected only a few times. CDR3 DNA: TGTGCCAGCAGCTCCAAGGACAGGTTTGGTCAGCCCCAGCATTTT. Translated: CASSSKDRFGQPQHF. The chain links TRBV5-6 to TRBJ1-5, with 7 bases identical to TRBD1. In germline, CDR1 is SGHDT, CDR2 YYEEEE. Unmatched junction bases numbered 9, after V lost 3 bases and J lost 6 bases. This CDR3 is 15 amino acids long.

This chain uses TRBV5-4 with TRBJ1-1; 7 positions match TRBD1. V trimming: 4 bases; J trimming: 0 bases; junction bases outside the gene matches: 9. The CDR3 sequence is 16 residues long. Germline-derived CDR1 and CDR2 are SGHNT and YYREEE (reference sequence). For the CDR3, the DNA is TGTGCCAGCAGCCGGGACAGTTCCCTCATGAACACTGAAGCTTTCTTT. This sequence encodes CASSRDSSLMNTEAFF.

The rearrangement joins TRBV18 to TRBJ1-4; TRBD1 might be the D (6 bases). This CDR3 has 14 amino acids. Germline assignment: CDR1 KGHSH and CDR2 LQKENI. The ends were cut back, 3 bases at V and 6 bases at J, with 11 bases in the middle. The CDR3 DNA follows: TGTGCCAGCTCACCCGACAGGTCTGATGAAAAACTGTTTTTT. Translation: CASSPDRSDEKLFF.

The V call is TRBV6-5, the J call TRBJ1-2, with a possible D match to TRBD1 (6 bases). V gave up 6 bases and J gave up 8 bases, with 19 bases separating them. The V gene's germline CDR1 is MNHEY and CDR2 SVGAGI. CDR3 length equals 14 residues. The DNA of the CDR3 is TGTGCCAGCAGCCACGGAGGACCAGGGGACGGCTACACCTTC. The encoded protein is CASSHGGPGDGYTF.